This is a list of T cell receptor beta chains from one sample in a study of cytomegalovirus exposure and HLA in healthy donors. Generated by immunoSEQ multiplex PCR, the TCRdb table keeps only in-frame clones and is missing some. This table has some 110,000 clones, roughly four fifths appearing once. Material: PBMCs. The origin of the receptors is a woman between 50 and 59 years old in good health and CMV-seropositive. CDR3s include the opening cysteine and the closing phenylalanine or tryptophan. The order of the fields is J gene, V gene, CDR3 protein.

TRBJ2-5	TRBV5-6	CASTFGETQYF
TRBJ2-5	TRBV4-2	CASSSERAGGPEQETQYF
TRBJ1-5	TRBV7-9	CASSFGTGYQPQHF
TRBJ2-1	TRBV5-4	CASSYTHDEQFF
TRBJ2-7	TRBV6-5	CASSGGTGDEQYF
TRBJ1-2	TRBV28	CASSSPAGQGIVYGYTF
TRBJ2-2	TRBV5-6	CASSLSGGQGTGELFF
TRBJ2-3	TRBV11-2	CASSLGAVSADTQYF
-	TRBV29-1	CSVVTGPYEQYF
TRBJ2-1	TRBV18	CASSPTGDSDEQFF
TRBJ2-5	TRBV5-1	CASSLAAGGIETQYF
TRBJ2-5	TRBV7-2	CASSLELQETQYF
TRBJ2-3	TRBV2	CASSGLAGTDTQYF
TRBJ2-4	TRBV6-5	CASSSRDSYKNIQYF
TRBJ1-4	TRBV4-3	CASSQEGASVNEKLFF
TRBJ1-1	TRBV7-9	CASSLGLGAGGRGTEAFF
TRBJ2-6	TRBV19	CASTPRAGGSGANVLTF
TRBJ1-3	TRBV30	CAGSGVSGNTIYF